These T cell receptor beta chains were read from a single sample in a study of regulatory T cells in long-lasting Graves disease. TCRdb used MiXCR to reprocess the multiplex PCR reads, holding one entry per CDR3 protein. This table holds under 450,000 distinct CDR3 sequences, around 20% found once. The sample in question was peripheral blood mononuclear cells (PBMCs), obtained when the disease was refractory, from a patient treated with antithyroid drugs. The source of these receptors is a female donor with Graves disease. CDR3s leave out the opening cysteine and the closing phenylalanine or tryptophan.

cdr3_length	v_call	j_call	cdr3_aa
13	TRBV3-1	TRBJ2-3	ASSQAWSGADTQY
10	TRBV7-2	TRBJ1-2	ASSLRGDGYT
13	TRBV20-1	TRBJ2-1	SVHTGTSDIHEQF
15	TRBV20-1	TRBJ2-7	SASHSRSGGRTYGQY
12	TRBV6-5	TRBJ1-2	ASSYSEGYYGYT
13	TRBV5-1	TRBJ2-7	ASSDRDRASYEQY
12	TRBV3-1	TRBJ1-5	ASSQGDSIQPQH
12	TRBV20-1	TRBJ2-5	SAAPSAGGETQY
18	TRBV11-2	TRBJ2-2	ASSSPMGLAGGWDTGELF
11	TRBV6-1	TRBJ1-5	ASRPGTAQPQH
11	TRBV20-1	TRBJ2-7	SARVGKTYEQY
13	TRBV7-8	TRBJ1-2	ASSLVGTEVSGYT
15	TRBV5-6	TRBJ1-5	ASSFTAGTGKGQPQH
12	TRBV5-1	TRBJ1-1	ASSLALGDTEAF
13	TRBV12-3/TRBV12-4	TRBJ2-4	ASSFRSGHKNIQY
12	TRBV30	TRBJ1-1	AWSVRQWNTEAF
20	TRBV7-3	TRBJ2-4	ASSLFRVPGLADLRFKNIQY
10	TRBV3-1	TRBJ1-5	ASSQRDQPQH
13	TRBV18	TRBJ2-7	ASSPRLTSVFEQY
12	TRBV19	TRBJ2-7	ASSTQGTSYEQY
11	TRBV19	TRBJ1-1	ASKRLTSTEAF
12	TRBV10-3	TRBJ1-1	ATSGTGGGTEAF
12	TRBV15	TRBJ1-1	ATSRPDRATEAF
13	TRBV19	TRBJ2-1	ASSPIAGTNNEQF
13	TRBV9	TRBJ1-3	ASSVASELRNTIY
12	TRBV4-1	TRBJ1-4	ASSQDRGNEKLF
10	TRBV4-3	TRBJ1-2	ASSQDLHGYT
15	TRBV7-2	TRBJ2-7	ASSLGLGLAGDYEQY
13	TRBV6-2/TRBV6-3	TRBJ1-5	ASSYSIGENQPQH
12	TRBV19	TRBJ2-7	ASSIVGLADEQY
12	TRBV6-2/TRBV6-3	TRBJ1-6	ASNFGTGNSPLH
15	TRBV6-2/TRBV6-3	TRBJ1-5	ASSERGTQYSNQPQH
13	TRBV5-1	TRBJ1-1	ASSLGQGLDTEAF
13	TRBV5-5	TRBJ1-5	ASSQTGTGNQPQH
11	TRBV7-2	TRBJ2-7	ASSLSGGYEQY